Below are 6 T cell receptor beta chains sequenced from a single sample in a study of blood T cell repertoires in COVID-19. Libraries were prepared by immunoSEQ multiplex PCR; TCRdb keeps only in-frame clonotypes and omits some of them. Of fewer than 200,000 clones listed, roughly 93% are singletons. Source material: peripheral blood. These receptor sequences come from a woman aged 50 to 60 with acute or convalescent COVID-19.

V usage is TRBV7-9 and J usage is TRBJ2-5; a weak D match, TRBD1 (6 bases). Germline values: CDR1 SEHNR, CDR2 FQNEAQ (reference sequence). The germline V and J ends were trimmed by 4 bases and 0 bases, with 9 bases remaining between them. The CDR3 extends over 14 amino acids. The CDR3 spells CASSSGQYQETQYF. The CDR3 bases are TGTGCCAGCAGCTCCGGACAGTACCAAGAGACCCAGTACTTC. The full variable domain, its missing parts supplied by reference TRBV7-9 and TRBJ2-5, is DTGVSQNPRHKITKRGQNVTFRCDPISEHNRLYWYRQTLGQGPEFLTYFQNEAQLEKSRLLSDRFSAERPKGSFSTLEIQRTEQGDSAMYLCASSSGQYQETQYFGPGTRLLVL.

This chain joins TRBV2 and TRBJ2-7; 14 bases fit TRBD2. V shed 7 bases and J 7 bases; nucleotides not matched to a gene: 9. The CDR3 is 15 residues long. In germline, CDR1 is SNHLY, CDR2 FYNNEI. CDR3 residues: CASTPGLAGAGEQYF. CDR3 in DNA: TGTGCCAGCACCCCGGGACTAGCGGGAGCGGGTGAGCAGTACTTC.

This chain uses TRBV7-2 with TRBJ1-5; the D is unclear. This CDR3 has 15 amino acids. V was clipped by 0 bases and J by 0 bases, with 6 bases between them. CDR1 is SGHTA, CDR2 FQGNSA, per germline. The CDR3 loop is CASSLATYSNQPQHF. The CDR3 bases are TGTGCCAGCAGCTTAGCGACTTATAGCAATCAGCCCCAGCATTTT.

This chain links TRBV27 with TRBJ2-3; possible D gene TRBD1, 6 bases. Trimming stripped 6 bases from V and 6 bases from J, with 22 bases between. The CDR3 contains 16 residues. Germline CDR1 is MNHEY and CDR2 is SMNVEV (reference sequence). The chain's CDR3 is CASSLGQGSTVDTQYF. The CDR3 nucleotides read TGTGCCAGCAGCCTAGGCCAGGGGTCCACAGTTGATACGCAGTATTTT.

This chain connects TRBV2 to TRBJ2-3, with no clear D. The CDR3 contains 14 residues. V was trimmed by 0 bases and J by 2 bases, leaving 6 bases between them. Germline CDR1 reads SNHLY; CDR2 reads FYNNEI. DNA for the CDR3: TGTGCCAGCAGTGAAGCGCCACTCACAGATACGCAGTATTTT. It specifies CASSEAPLTDTQYF.

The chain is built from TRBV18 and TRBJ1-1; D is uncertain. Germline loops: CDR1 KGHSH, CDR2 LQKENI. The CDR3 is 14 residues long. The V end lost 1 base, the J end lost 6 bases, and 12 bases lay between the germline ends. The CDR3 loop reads CASSPRRDSAEAFF. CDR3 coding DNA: TGTGCCAGCTCACCACGGCGGGATTCGGCTGAAGCTTTCTTT.